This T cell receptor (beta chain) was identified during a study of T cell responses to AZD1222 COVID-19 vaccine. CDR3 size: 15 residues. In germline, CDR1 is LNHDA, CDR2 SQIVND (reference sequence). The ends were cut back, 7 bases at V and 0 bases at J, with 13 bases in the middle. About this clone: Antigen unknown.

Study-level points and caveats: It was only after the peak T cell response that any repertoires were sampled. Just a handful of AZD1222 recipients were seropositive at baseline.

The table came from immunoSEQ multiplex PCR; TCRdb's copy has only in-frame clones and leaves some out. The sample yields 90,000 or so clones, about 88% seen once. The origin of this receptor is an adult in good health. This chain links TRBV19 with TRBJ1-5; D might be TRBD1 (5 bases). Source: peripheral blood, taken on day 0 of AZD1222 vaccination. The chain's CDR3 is CASKVTDNSNQPQHF. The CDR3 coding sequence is TGTGCCAGTAAGGTGACAGATAATAGCAATCAGCCCCAGCATTTT.